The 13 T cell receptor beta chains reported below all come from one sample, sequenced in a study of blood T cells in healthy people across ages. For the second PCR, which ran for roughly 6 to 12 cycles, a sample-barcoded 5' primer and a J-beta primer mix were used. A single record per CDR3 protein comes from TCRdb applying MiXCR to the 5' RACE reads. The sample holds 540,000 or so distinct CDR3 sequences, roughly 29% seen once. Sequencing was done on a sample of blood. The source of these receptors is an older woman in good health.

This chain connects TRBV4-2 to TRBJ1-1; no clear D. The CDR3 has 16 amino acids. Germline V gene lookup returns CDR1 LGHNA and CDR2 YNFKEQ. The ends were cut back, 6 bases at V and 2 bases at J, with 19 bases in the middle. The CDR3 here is CASRKDPLEGNTEAFF. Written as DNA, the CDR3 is TGTGCCAGCAGAAAAGACCCCCTAGAGGGAAACACTGAAGCTTTCTTT.

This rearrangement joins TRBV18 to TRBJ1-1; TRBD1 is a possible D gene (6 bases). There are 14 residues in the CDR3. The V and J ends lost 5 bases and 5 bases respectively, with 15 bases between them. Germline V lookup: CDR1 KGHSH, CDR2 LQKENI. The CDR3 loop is CASSSQGLGTEAFF. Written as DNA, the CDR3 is TGTGCCAGCTCATCACAGGGATTGGGAACTGAAGCTTTCTTT.

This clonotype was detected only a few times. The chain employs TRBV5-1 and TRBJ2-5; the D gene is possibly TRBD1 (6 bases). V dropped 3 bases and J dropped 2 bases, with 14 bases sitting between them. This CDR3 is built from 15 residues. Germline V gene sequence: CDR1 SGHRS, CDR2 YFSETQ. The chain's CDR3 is CASSSNPRGQETQYF. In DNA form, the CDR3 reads TGCGCCAGCAGCTCAAATCCCAGGGGACAAGAGACCCAGTACTTC.

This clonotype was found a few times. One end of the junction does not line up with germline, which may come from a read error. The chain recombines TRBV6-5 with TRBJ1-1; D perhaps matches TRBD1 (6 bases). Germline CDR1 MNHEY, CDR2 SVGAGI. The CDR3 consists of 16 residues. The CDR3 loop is CASSSPRDTMNIEAFF. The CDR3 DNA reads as TGTGCCAGCAGTTCCCCTCGGGACACAATGAACATTGAAGCTTTCTTT.

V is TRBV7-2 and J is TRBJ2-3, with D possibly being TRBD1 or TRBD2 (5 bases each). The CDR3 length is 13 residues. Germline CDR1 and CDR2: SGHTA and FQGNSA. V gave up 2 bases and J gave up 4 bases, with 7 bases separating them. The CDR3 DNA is TGTGCCAGCAGCTTAAGGGACGCAGATACGCAGTATTTT. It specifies CASSLRDADTQYF.

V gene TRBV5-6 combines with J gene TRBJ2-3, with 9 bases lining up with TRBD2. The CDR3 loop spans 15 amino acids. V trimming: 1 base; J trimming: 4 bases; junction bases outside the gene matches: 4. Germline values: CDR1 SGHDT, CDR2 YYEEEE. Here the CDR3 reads CASSLLSGGSDTQYF. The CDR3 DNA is TGTGCCAGCAGCTTGCTCAGCGGGGGGTCAGATACGCAGTATTTT.

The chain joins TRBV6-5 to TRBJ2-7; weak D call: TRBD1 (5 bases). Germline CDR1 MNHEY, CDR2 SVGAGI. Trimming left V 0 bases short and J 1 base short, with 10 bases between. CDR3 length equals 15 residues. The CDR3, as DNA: TGTGCCAGCAGTTACTCGTGGCAGGGATCCTACGAGCAGTACTTC. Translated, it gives CASSYSWQGSYEQYF.

DNA for the CDR3: TGTGCCAGCAGCTTTCTAGCGGGGAGGGGGACCCAGTACTTC. This gives the protein CASSFLAGRGTQYF. The rearrangement joins TRBV7-9 to TRBJ2-5; 9 bases match TRBD2. The CDR3 length is 14 residues. Per germline, CDR1 SEHNR and CDR2 FQNEAQ (reference sequence). V was pared by 3 bases and J by 7 bases, with 6 bases of the junction left unmatched.

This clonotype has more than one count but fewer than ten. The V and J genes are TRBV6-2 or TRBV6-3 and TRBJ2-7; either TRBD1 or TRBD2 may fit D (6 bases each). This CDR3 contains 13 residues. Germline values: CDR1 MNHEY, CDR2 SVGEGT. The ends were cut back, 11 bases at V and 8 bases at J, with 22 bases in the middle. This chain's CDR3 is CAADLGGRGKQYF. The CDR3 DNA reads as TGTGCCGCCGATCTAGGGGGGCGCGGGAAGCAGTACTTC.

CDR3: CASSPLGQTQYF. CDR3 coding DNA: TGCGCCAGCTCTCCCTTAGGGCAGACCCAGTACTTC. The chain has TRBV5-1 and TRBJ2-5; D gene unclear. CDR1 and CDR2 (germline): SGHRS, YFSETQ. There are 12 residues in the CDR3. The ends were cut back, 7 bases at V and 6 bases at J, with 13 bases in the middle. The variable domain in full, completed from reference TRBV5-1 and TRBJ2-5, reads KAGVTQTPRYLIKTRGQQVTLSCSPISGHRSVSWYQQTPGQGLQFLFEYFSETQRNKGNFPGRFSGRQFSNSRSEMNVSTLELGDSALYLCASSPLGQTQYFGPGTRLLVL.

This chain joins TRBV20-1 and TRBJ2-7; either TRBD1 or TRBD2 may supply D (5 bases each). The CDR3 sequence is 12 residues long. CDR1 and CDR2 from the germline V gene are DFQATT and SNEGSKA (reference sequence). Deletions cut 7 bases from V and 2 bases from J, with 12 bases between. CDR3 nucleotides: TGCAGTGTTGGGACGGCTACCTACGAGCAGTACTTC. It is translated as CSVGTATYEQYF.

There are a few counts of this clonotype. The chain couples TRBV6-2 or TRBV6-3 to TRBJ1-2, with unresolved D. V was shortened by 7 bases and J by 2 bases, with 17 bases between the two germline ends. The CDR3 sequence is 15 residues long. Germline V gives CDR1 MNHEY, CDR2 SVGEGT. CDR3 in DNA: TGTGCCAGCACCCTAAAGAGGTGGCCCAACTATGGCTACACCTTC. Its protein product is CASTLKRWPNYGYTF.

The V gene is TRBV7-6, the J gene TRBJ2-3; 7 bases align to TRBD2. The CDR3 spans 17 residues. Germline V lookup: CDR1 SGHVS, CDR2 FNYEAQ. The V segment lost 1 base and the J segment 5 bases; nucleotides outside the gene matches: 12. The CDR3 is CASSLVGGLAALDTQYF. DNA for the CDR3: TGTGCCAGCAGCTTAGTGGGAGGTCTAGCGGCCCTAGATACGCAGTATTTT.